Listed here are 32 T cell receptor beta chains from one sample, sequenced in a study of T cells after yellow fever vaccination. TCRdb analysed the 5' RACE reads with MiXCR anew, one entry per CDR3 protein. Seen here are 70,000 or so distinct CDR3 sequences, about 6% observed once, and the top ten hold roughly 2%. The sequenced sample was CD4+ T cells sorted from PBMCs, obtained roughly 15 days after the first yellow fever vaccination. All receptors come from a man between 18 and 29 years old who received the YFV17D yellow fever vaccine.

There are a few counts of this clonotype. The V and J genes are TRBV20-1 and TRBJ2-1; possible D gene TRBD2, 5 bases. Germline loops: CDR1 DFQATT, CDR2 SNEGSKA (reference sequence). Between the trimmed V and J ends, which lost 4 bases and 0 bases, there was a span of 10 bases. The CDR3 length is 14 residues. The CDR3 spells CSANPSGSYNEQFF. CDR3 bases: TGCAGTGCTAACCCGAGCGGCTCCTACAATGAGCAGTTCTTC.

There are many counts of this clonotype. The V and J genes are TRBV12-3 or TRBV12-4 and TRBJ2-7, with D tentatively TRBD1 (6 bases). This CDR3 spans 12 amino acids. V was pared by 4 bases and J by 3 bases, with 7 bases between. As DNA, the CDR3 is TGTGCCAGCAGTTACAGGGACTACGAGCAGTACTTC. This sequence encodes CASSYRDYEQYF.

About this clonotype: Given a much more abundant clone one base away, this may be a read error. The CDR3 end shows no conserved phenylalanine or tryptophan, and so a read error is likely. The rearrangement joins TRBV7-9 to TRBJ2-4, with D possibly matching TRBD1 (7 bases). V was pared by 5 bases and J by 0 bases, with 17 bases between. Germline V gene sequence: CDR1 SEHNR, CDR2 FQNEAQ (reference sequence). There are 17 residues in the CDR3. In DNA form, the CDR3 reads TGTGCCAGCAGCCCCATGCACAGGGGACTAGCCAAAAACATTCAGTACTAC. Translation gives CASSPMHRGLAKNIQYY.

This clonotype was recorded at least ten times. This chain connects TRBV6-1 to TRBJ2-2, with D perhaps TRBD1 (6 bases). Trimming pared 5 bases from V and 4 bases from J, leaving 14 bases between. Germline CDR1 is MNHNS and CDR2 is SASEGT. This CDR3 region has 15 residues. This CDR3 reads CASSRNQGFTGELFF. The CDR3 coding sequence is TGTGCCAGCAGTCGTAACCAGGGGTTCACCGGGGAGCTGTTTTTT.

In its sample, this clonotype was seen many times. The CDR3 loop is CASSLGDRIPTEAFF. In DNA, the CDR3 is TGCGCCAGCAGCTTGGGGGACAGAATCCCCACTGAAGCTTTCTTT. The J gene is TRBJ1-1, the V gene TRBV5-1; 7 positions agree with TRBD1. The germline CDR1 and CDR2 sequences are SGHRS and YFSETQ. Trimming removed 0 bases from V and 4 bases from J; junction bases left unmatched: 6. The CDR3 has 15 amino acids. The whole variable domain, filled in from reference TRBV5-1 and TRBJ1-1, reads KAGVTQTPRYLIKTRGQQVTLSCSPISGHRSVSWYQQTPGQGLQFLFEYFSETQRNKGNFPGRFSGRQFSNSRSEMNVSTLELGDSALYLCASSLGDRIPTEAFFGQGTRLTVV.

This clonotype was counted at least ten times. This chain connects TRBV25-1 to TRBJ2-7; D uncertain. CDR1 MGHDK and CDR2 SYGVNS come from the germline V gene. The CDR3 sequence is 13 residues long. Trimming removed 0 bases from V and 3 bases from J, with 6 bases in between. In nucleotides, the CDR3 is TGTGCCAGCAGTGAATACCCAGGCTACGAGCAGTACTTC. It yields the protein CASSEYPGYEQYF.

This clonotype was found many times. The gene calls are TRBV6-5 and TRBJ2-1; D call uncertain. The V end lost 0 bases, the J end lost 1 base, and 13 bases lay between the germline ends. CDR3 size: 17 residues. Germline V gene lookup returns CDR1 MNHEY and CDR2 SVGAGI. This CDR3 is CASSYSIGMRSYNEQFF. For the CDR3, the DNA is TGTGCCAGCAGTTACTCGATAGGCATGAGGTCCTACAATGAGCAGTTCTTC.

This clonotype was found many times. The CDR3 protein is CATRGTGGRANTGELFF. In nucleotides, the CDR3 is TGTGCCACCAGAGGGACAGGGGGCAGGGCGAACACCGGGGAGCTGTTTTTT. The chain is built from TRBV15 and TRBJ2-2; 12 positions agree with TRBD1. With 6 bases clipped from V and 0 bases from J, the junction kept 5 bases outside the gene matches. The germline V gene has CDR1 LNHNV and CDR2 YYDKDF (reference sequence). There are 17 residues in the CDR3.

This clonotype was seen repeatedly, ten times or more. The J gene is TRBJ2-5, the V gene TRBV5-5; TRBD1 or TRBD2 may be the D gene (5 bases each). Trimming removed 3 bases from V and 5 bases from J, with 20 bases in between. The CDR3 loop spans 16 amino acids. Germline CDR1 SGHKS, CDR2 YYEKEE (reference sequence). The CDR3, as DNA: TGTGCCAGCAGCTGGGCCCCGGTGGGGGTTGGGGAGACCCAGTACTTC. Translation: CASSWAPVGVGETQYF.

This clonotype came up a few times. This chain links TRBV7-2 with TRBJ1-5, with 7 nucleotides matching TRBD1. V gave up 4 bases and J gave up 6 bases; unmatched junction bases: 3. The germline V gene has CDR1 SGHTA and CDR2 FQGNSA. This CDR3 has 13 residues. The DNA for the CDR3 is TGTGCCAGCAGCTCCAGGGGGGGTCAGCCCCAGCATTTT. This gives the protein CASSSRGGQPQHF.

This clonotype was counted ten times or more. The chain combines TRBV9 with TRBJ1-1; the D gene is possibly TRBD1 (5 bases). The CDR3 totals 16 residues. V shed 4 bases and J shed 2 bases, with 18 bases lying between them. Germline CDR1 SGDLS, CDR2 YYNGEE. In DNA, the CDR3 is TGTGCCAGCAGCCCCAATTGGGGTGGGGGAAACACTGAAGCTTTCTTT. Its translation is CASSPNWGGGNTEAFF.

There are many counts of this clonotype. The CDR3 here is CASSFREGYEQYV. The CDR3 DNA is TGCGCCAGCAGCTTCAGGGAGGGGTACGAGCAGTACGTC. This chain uses TRBV5-1 with TRBJ2-7; TRBD2 matches at 7 bases. The CDR3 extends over 13 amino acids. Germline assignment: CDR1 SGHRS and CDR2 YFSETQ. With V trimmed by 2 bases and J by 4 bases, 3 bases remained unmatched.

The table lists this clonotype with many counts. V gene TRBV12-3 or TRBV12-4 combines with J gene TRBJ1-2; D remains ambiguous. Trimming shortened V by 8 bases and J by 7 bases, and 11 bases separated the two germline ends. The CDR3 consists of 11 residues. The CDR3 sequence: CASRGSGGYTF. The CDR3 DNA reads TGTGCCAGCCGAGGATCCGGTGGCTACACCTTC.

This clonotype was found many times. The chain combines TRBV7-2 with TRBJ1-6, with a tentative D call TRBD1 (6 bases). The CDR3 totals 15 residues. The germline V and J ends were trimmed by 5 bases and 11 bases, with 19 bases remaining between them. The germline gives CDR1 SGHTA, CDR2 FQGNSA. The CDR3 reads CASSPQGGGGTPLHF. DNA for the CDR3: TGTGCCAGCAGCCCACAGGGCGGCGGGGGTACACCCCTCCACTTT.

This clonotype was counted ten times or more. The chain uses TRBV20-1 and TRBJ1-6; 7 bases agree with TRBD1. CDR1 and CDR2 from the germline V gene are DFQATT and SNEGSKA (reference sequence). Trimming cost V 3 bases and J 7 bases; bases outside gene matches: 9. The CDR3 sequence is 15 residues long. DNA for the CDR3: TGCAGTGCTAGGTTTTCCGGGACAGCCAATTCACCCCTCCACTTT. Protein product: CSARFSGTANSPLHF.

V is TRBV5-1 and J is TRBJ1-2, with no clear D. The germline V gene has CDR1 SGHRS and CDR2 YFSETQ. This CDR3 has 13 residues. Trimming took 2 bases from V and 2 from J, leaving 7 bases between them. In nucleotides, the CDR3 is TGCGCCAGCAGCTTTAGGGCGAACTATGGCTACACCTTC. Its translation: CASSFRANYGYTF.

This clonotype appeared many times. The chain is built from TRBV4-3 and TRBJ2-1, with 14 bases matching TRBD2. V dropped 1 base and J dropped 4; count of bases not matched to a gene: 3. The CDR3 is 17 residues long. CDR1 and CDR2 from the germline V gene are LGHNA and YSLEER. This CDR3 reads CASSQVGTSGGYNEQFF. The DNA of the CDR3 is TGCGCCAGCAGCCAAGTTGGGACTAGCGGGGGTTACAATGAGCAGTTCTTC.

The sample holds many counts of this clonotype. The V and J genes are TRBV2 and TRBJ2-7; no firm D call. V gave up 1 base and J gave up 6 bases, with 4 bases separating them. The V gene's germline CDR1 is SNHLY and CDR2 FYNNEI. The CDR3 consists of 11 residues. CDR3 in DNA: TGTGCCAGCAGTGAAGGGGGCGAGCAGTACGTC. Encoded protein: CASSEGGEQYV.

This clonotype occurred many times. The CDR3 region has the DNA TGCAGTGCTAGTGGTGGGATCTATGGCTACACCTTC. It translates to CSASGGIYGYTF. V and J are TRBV20-1 and TRBJ1-2; D unresolved. Per the germline V gene, CDR1 is DFQATT and CDR2 is SNEGSKA (reference sequence). V lost 3 bases and J 4 bases, leaving 9 bases between the germline ends. This CDR3 is 12 amino acids long.

This clonotype was detected ten times or more. J is TRBJ2-6 and V is TRBV11-2; the match to TRBD1 covers 9 bases. The CDR3 is 19 amino acids. The V and J ends lost 4 bases and 1 base, in that order; junction bases with no gene match: 11. Germline V CDR1 and CDR2: SGHAT, FQNNGV. The CDR3 here is CASSSMRGDRESGANVLTF. CDR3 nucleotides: TGTGCCAGCAGCTCCATGAGGGGGGACAGGGAGTCTGGGGCCAACGTCCTGACTTTC.

This clonotype was seen repeatedly, ten times or more. The chain couples TRBV5-1 to TRBJ2-7; D not resolved. V was cut by 2 bases and J by 4 bases, with 13 bases left in between. Germline values: CDR1 SGHRS, CDR2 YFSETQ. This CDR3 is 14 amino acids long. The CDR3 bases are TGCGCCAGCAGCTTAAGTCCCGGGCAGTACGAGCAGTACGTC. It specifies CASSLSPGQYEQYV.

In its sample, this clonotype was seen many times. The chain has TRBV4-3 and TRBJ2-1; D remains unclear. Germline V gene sequence: CDR1 LGHNA, CDR2 YSLEER. This CDR3 region has 13 residues. V was trimmed by 2 bases and J by 8 bases, leaving 10 bases between them. CDR3 nucleotide sequence: TGCGCCAGCAGCCAACTGATTGGGGATGAGCAGTTCTTC. Amino acids: CASSQLIGDEQFF.

The table lists this clonotype with many counts. The chain combines TRBV15 with TRBJ1-2; D gene ambiguous. Germline assignment: CDR1 LNHNV and CDR2 YYDKDF (reference sequence). The CDR3 covers 12 residues. V was pared by 0 bases and J by 2 bases, with 1 base between. The CDR3 here is CATSRENYGYTF. The CDR3 coding sequence is TGTGCCACCAGCAGAGAAAACTATGGCTACACCTTC.

This chain links TRBV7-2 with TRBJ2-2, with D uncertain. Germline V gene data show CDR1 as SGHTA and CDR2 as FQGNSA. V was cut by 2 bases and J by 0 bases, with 4 bases left in between. The CDR3 loop spans 14 amino acids. The chain's CDR3 is CASSLNSNTGELFF. CDR3 sequence (DNA): TGTGCCAGCAGCTTAAACTCGAACACCGGGGAGCTGTTTTTT.

This clonotype occurred many times. The chain uses TRBV11-2 and TRBJ1-2; the match to TRBD1 covers 7 bases. V lost 5 bases and J lost 6; bases outside the gene matches: 3. Germline CDR1 and CDR2: SGHAT and FQNNGV. This CDR3 region has 12 residues. This CDR3 reads CASSRQGDGYTF. The CDR3 DNA reads TGTGCCAGCAGCCGCCAGGGGGATGGCTACACCTTC.

This clonotype was seen repeatedly, ten times or more. The chain carries TRBV20-1 and TRBJ1-5, with D perhaps matching TRBD1 (6 bases). This CDR3 spans 12 amino acids. V lost 6 bases to trimming and J lost 7 bases, with 13 bases between them. Germline V CDR1 and CDR2: DFQATT, SNEGSKA (reference sequence). As DNA, the CDR3 is TGCAGTGCGCATAACAGGGTCCAGCCCCAGCATTTT. Amino acids: CSAHNRVQPQHF.

This clonotype was found many times. The V call is TRBV18, the J call TRBJ2-1, with D tentatively TRBD1 or TRBD2 (6 bases each). The CDR3 covers 16 residues. CDR1 and CDR2 from the germline V gene are KGHSH and LQKENI. Deletions cut 0 bases from V and 9 bases from J, with 18 bases between. The CDR3 DNA is TGTGCCAGCTCACCACCGGCTCCAGGGGAGGTTGGTGAGCAGTTCTTC. It translates to CASSPPAPGEVGEQFF.

This clonotype was observed at least ten times. This chain uses TRBV6-5 with TRBJ2-1; D is undetermined. Germline-derived CDR1 and CDR2 are MNHEY and SVGAGI. V shed 2 bases and J shed 2 bases, with 16 bases lying between them. CDR3 size: 17 residues. This chain's CDR3 is CASSYVRSPGPYNEQFF. CDR3 sequence (DNA): TGTGCCAGCAGTTACGTTCGCTCCCCCGGACCCTACAATGAGCAGTTCTTC.

This clonotype was detected ten times or more. The rearrangement uses TRBV1 and TRBJ1-1; TRBD1 reflects the table's D call only, with no check against the DNA. TRBV1 corresponds to a pseudogene. This CDR3 is 17 amino acids long. The CDR3 DNA is TGCACCAGCAGCCAAGAAATGAGTGTATGGCGCTACACTGAAGCTTTCTTT. Protein sequence: CTSSQEMSVWRYTEAFF.

This clonotype was detected many times. V gene TRBV4-1 combines with J gene TRBJ2-1; D gene ambiguous. The CDR3 is made up of 17 amino acids. Germline V gene data show CDR1 as MGHRA and CDR2 as YSYEKL. V lost 5 bases and J lost 1, with 18 bases in between. The CDR3 protein is CASSSLPPGTSYNEQFF. The CDR3 coding sequence is TGCGCCAGCAGCTCTCTCCCCCCGGGCACTTCCTACAATGAGCAGTTCTTC.

At least ten counts were recorded for this clonotype. The chain couples TRBV7-2 to TRBJ2-3; possibly TRBD2 for D (6 bases). Trimming left V 6 bases short and J 0 bases short, with 10 bases between. This CDR3 spans 14 amino acids. Germline values: CDR1 SGHTA, CDR2 FQGNSA. The CDR3 here is CASSLASSTDTQYF. CDR3 bases: TGTGCCAGCAGTCTAGCGTCTAGCACAGATACGCAGTATTTT. Full variable domain (missing parts from reference TRBV7-2 and TRBJ2-3): GAGVSQSPSNKVTEKGKDVELRCDPISGHTALYWYRQSLGQGLEFLIYFQGNSAPDKSGLPSDRFSAERTGGSVSTLTIQRTQQEDSAVYLCASSLASSTDTQYFGPGTRLTVL.

This clonotype was recorded at least ten times. The rearrangement links TRBV24-1 to TRBJ2-1; D possibly corresponds to TRBD1 (6 bases). Germline V gene lookup returns CDR1 KGHDR and CDR2 SFDVKD. This CDR3 has 15 amino acids. Trimming took off 8 bases at V and 3 bases at J, with 16 bases between the two ends. The CDR3 DNA reads TGTGCCACCAAATCCCTCGTGGGACACTACAATGAGCAGTTCTTC. Protein: CATKSLVGHYNEQFF.